This is a list of T cell receptor beta chains from one sample in a study of graft-versus-host responses after intestinal transplantation. Repertoires were generated with immunoSEQ multiplex PCR, while TCRdb's copy carries only in-frame clones and drops some. The data show roughly 36,000 clones, about nine tenths seen once. The material sequenced was ileum tissue, taken approximately 210 days after intestinal transplant. The receptors derive from a human patient who received an intestinal transplant, so some T cells may come from the graft donor. Each CDR3 is given with its conserved first and last residue. Each record gives: V gene, clone size, J gene, D gene, CDR3 protein, CDR3 DNA. D genes are given only for firm matches. Part of the rows lack a size; the others show once, few, many or a class for expanded clones.

>TRBV2|.|TRBJ2-7|.
CASSTGHNPSYEQYF
TGTGCCAGCAGTACGGGACATAACCCCTCCTACGAGCAGTACTTC
>TRBV29-1|.|TRBJ2-1|.
CSARRGMAYNEQFF
TGCAGCGCCAGACGGGGTATGGCCTACAATGAGCAGTTCTTC
>TRBV28|.|TRBJ2-5|.
CASSPRRGPETQYF
TGTGCCAGCAGCCCCAGGCGGGGCCCAGAGACCCAGTACTTC
>TRBV9|.|TRBJ2-3|TRBD1
CASSVDGQGADTQYF
TGTGCCAGCAGCGTAGATGGACAGGGAGCAGATACGCAGTATTTT
>TRBV7-9|.|TRBJ2-1|TRBD2
CASSGGLAGSSYNEQFF
TGTGCCAGCAGCGGAGGACTAGCGGGAAGCTCCTACAATGAGCAGTTCTTC
>TRBV28|.|TRBJ2-7|TRBD2
CASSLSRRGSYEQYF
TGTGCCAGCAGTTTATCGAGGCGGGGGAGCTACGAGCAGTACTTC
>TRBV2|.|TRBJ2-7|.
CASSPDSFYEQYF
TGTGCCAGCAGTCCAGACAGCTTCTACGAGCAGTACTTC
>TRBV28|.|TRBJ2-7|.
CATSSQYEQYF
TGTGCCACCTCTTCCCAGTACGAGCAGTACTTC
>TRBV28|.|TRBJ2-7|.
CASRSGFGEQYF
TGTGCCAGCCGTTCAGGGTTTGGCGAGCAGTACTTC
>TRBV18|few|TRBJ2-2|.
CASSPRTGELFF
TGTGCCAGCTCACCACGGACCGGGGAGCTGTTTTTT